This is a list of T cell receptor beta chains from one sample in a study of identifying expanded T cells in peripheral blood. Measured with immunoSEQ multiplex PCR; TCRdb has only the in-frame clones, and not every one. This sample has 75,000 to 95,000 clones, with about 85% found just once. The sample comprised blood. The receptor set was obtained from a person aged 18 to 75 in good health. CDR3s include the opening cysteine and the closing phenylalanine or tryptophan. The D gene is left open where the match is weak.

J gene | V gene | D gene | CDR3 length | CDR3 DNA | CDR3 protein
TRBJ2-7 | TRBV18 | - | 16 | TGTGCCAGCTCACCAGGGGCCAAAACGGGATCCTACGAGCAGTACTTC | CASSPGAKTGSYEQYF
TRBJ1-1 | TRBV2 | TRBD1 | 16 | TGTGCCAGCAGTGGTCTCCCGGGACAGCTGAACACTGAAGCTTTCTTT | CASSGLPGQLNTEAFF
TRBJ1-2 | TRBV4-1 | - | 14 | TGCGCCAGCCAGCCCCAATCCGGAGGTAATGGCTACACCTTC | CASQPQSGGNGYTF
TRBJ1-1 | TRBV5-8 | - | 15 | TGTGCCAGCAGCTTGGACCTGGACAGTGGTCTTGAAGCTTTCTTT | CASSLDLDSGLEAFF
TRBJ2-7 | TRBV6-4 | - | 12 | TGTGCCAGCAGCCCGCAGGGCTACGAGCAGTACTTC | CASSPQGYEQYF
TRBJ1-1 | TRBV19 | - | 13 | TGTGCCAGTAGTGTTAAGGGGGACACTGAAGCTTTCTTT | CASSVKGDTEAFF
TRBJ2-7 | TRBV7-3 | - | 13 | TGTGCCAGCAGCCCCCGCCCAACCTACGAGCAGTACTTC | CASSPRPTYEQYF
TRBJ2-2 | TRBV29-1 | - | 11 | TGCAGCGCCAAATCCCCCGGGGAGCTGTTTTTT | CSAKSPGELFF
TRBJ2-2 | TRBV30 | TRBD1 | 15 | TGTGCCTGGAGTACTGCGGGGACAGGAGCCGGGGAGCTGTTTTTT | CAWSTAGTGAGELFF
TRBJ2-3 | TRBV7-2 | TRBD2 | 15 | TGTGCCAGCAGCTTTCCGGGGAGGGGCAGGAATACGCAGTATTTT | CASSFPGRGRNTQYF
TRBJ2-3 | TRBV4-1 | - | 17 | TGCGCCAGCAGCCAAGGTCCGACAGGCCGGATCACAGATACGCAGTATTTT | CASSQGPTGRITDTQYF
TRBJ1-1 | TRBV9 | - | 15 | TGTGCCAGCAGCGTAGATTCGCGGGTAGGTCCAACGGCTTTCTTT | CASSVDSRVGPTAFF
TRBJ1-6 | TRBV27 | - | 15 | TGTGCCAGCAGCCCTACGCGTGGCTATAATTCACCCCTCCACTTT | CASSPTRGYNSPLHF
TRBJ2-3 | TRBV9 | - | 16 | TGTGCCAGCAGCGTAGGAGTATTGGAATCCACAGATACGCAGTATTTT | CASSVGVLESTDTQYF
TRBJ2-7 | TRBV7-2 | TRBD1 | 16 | TGTGCCAGCAGCTTCGGTCCCGGGACAGGGCACTACGAGCAGTACTTC | CASSFGPGTGHYEQYF
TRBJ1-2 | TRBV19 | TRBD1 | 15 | TGTGCCAGTAGTATTTCCCCGGGCAGGGGGCATGGCTACACCTTC | CASSISPGRGHGYTF